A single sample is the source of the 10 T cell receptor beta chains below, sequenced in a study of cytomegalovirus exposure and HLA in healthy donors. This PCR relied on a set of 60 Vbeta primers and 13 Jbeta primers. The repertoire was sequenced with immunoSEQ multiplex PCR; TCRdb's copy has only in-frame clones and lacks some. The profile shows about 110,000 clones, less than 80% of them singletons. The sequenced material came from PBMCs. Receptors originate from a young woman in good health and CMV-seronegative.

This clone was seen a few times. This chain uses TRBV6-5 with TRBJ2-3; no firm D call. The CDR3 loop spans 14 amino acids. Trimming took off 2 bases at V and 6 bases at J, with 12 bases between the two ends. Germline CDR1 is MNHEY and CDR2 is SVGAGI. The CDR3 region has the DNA TGTGCCAGCAGTTACGGTCCGAGCGCGGATACGCAGTATTTT. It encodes CASSYGPSADTQYF.

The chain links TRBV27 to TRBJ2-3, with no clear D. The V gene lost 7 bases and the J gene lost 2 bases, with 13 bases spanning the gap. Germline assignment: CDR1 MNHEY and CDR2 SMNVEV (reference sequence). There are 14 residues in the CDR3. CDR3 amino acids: CASTPSVSTDTQYF. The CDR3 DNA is TGTGCCAGCACTCCGAGCGTATCCACAGATACGCAGTATTTT.

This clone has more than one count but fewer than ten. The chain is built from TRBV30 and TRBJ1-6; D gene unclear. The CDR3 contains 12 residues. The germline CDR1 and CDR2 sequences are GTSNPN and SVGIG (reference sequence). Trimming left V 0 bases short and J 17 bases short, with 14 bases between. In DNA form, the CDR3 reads TGTGCCTGGAGTGTACCCCCTGGCCGCTTCCACTTT. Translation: CAWSVPPGRFHF.

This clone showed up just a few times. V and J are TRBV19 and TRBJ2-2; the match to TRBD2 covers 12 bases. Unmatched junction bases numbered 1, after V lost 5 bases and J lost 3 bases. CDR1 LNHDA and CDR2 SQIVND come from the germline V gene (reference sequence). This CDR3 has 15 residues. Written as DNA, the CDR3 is TGTGCCAGTAGTCCTAGCGGGAGGGACACCGGGGAGCTGTTTTTT. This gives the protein CASSPSGRDTGELFF.

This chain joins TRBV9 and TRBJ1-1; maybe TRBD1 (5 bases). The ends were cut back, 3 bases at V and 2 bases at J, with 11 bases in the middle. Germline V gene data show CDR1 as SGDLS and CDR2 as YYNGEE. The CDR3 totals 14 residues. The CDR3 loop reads CASSGLGANTEAFF. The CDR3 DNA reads TGTGCCAGCAGCGGACTAGGGGCAAACACTGAAGCTTTCTTT.

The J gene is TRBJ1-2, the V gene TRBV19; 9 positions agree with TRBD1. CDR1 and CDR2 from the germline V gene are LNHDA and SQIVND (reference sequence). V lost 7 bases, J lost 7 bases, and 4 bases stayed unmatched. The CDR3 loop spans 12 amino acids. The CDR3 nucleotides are TGTGCCAGTATGGGGACAGGGTTTGGCTACACCTTC. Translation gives CASMGTGFGYTF.

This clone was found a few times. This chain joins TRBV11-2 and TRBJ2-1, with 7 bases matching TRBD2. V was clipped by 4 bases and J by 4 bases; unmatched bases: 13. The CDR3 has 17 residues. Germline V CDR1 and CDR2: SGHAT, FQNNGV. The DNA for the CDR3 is TGTGCCAGCAGCTCCCAAAGCGGGGCAATGGGTTACAATGAGCAGTTCTTC. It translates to CASSSQSGAMGYNEQFF.

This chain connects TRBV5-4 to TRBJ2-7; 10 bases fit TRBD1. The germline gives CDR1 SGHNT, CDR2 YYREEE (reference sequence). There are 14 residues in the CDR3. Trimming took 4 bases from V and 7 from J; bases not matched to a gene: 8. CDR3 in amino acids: CASSRPGQGPEQYF. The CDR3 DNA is TGTGCCAGCAGCCGGCCGGGACAGGGGCCTGAGCAGTACTTC. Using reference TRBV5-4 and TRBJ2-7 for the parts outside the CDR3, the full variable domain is ETGVTQSPTHLIKTRGQQVTLRCSSQSGHNTVSWYQQALGQGPQFIFQYYREEENGRGNFPPRFSGLQFPNYSSELNVNALELDDSALYLCASSRPGQGPEQYFGPGTRLTVT.

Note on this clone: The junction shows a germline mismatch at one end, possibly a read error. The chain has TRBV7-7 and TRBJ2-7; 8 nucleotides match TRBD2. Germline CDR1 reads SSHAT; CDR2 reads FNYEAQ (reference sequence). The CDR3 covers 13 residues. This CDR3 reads CASTSGSMYEQYF. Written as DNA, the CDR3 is TGTGCTAGCACCAGCGGGAGCATGTACGAGCAGTACTTC.

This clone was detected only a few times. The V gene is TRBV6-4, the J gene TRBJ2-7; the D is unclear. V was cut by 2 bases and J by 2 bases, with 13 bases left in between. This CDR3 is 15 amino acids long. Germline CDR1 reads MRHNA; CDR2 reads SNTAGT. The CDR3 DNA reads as TGTGCCAGCAGTGACCTAGGAAGAATCACCTACGAGCAGTACTTC. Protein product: CASSDLGRITYEQYF.